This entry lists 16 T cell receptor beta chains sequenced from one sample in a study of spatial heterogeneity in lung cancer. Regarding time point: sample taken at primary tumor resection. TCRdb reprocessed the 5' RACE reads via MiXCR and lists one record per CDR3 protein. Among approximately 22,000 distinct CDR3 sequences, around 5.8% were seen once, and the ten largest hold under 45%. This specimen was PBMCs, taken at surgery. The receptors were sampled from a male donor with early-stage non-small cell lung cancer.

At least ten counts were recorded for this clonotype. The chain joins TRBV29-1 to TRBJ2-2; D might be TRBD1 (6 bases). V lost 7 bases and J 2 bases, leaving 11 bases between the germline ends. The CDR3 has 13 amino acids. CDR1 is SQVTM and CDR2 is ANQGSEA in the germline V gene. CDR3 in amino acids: CSASRGNTGELFF. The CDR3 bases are TGCAGCGCCTCCAGGGGTAACACCGGGGAGCTGTTTTTT.

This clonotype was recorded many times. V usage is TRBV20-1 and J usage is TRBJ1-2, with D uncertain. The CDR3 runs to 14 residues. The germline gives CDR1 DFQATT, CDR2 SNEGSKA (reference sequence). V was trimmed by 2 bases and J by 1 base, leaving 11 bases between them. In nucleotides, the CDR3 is TGCAGTGCTAGATCGGGAAGCCATAACTATGGCTACACCTTC. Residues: CSARSGSHNYGYTF.

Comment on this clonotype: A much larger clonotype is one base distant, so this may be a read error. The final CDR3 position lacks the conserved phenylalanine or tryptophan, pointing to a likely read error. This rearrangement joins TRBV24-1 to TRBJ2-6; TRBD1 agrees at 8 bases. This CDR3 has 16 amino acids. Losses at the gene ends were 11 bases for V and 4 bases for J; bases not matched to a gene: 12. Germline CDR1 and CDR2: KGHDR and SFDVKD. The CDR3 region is CAIQARGQSGANVLTS. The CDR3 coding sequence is TGTGCCATCCAGGCCAGGGGGCAATCAGGGGCCAACGTCCTGACTTCC.

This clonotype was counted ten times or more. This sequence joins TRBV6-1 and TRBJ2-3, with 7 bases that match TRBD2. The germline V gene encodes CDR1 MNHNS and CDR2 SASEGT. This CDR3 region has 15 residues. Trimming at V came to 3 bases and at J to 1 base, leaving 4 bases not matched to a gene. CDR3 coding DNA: TGTGCCAGCAGTGACGTAGCGGGCGGCACAGATACGCAGTATTTT. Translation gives CASSDVAGGTDTQYF.

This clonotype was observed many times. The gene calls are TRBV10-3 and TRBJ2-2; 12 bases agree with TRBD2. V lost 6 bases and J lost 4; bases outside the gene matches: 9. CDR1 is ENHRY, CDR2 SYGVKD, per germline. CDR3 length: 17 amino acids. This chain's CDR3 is CAIRRLAGVRGTGELFF. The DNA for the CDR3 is TGTGCCATCAGACGACTAGCGGGAGTACGAGGCACCGGGGAGCTGTTTTTT.

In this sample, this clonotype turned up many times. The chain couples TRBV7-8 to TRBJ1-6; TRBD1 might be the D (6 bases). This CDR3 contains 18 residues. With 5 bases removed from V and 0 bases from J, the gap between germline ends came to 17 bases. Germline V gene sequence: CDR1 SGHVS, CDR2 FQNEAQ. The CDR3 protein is CASSRGAIISSYNSPLHF. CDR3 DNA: TGTGCCAGCAGCCGGGGGGCCATTATTAGCTCCTATAATTCACCCCTCCACTTT.

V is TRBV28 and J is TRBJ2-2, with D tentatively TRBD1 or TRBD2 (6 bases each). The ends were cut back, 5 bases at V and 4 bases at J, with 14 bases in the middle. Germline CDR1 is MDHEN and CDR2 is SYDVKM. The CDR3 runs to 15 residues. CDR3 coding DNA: TGTGCCAGCAGTGGGTACGGGGGCGGCACCGGGGAGCTGTTTTTT. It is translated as CASSGYGGGTGELFF.

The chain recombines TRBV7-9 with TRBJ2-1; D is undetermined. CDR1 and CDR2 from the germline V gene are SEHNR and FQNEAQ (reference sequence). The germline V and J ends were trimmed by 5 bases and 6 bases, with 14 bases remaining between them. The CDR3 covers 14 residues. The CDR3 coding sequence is TGTGCCAGCAGCCCCCCGCCCGGCAGCAATGAGCAGTTCTTC. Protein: CASSPPPGSNEQFF.

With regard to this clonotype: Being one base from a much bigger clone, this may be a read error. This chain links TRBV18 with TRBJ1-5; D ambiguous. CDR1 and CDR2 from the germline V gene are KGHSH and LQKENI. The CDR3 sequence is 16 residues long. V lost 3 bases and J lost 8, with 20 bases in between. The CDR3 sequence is CASSPSEWRVDEPQHF. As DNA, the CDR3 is TGTGCCAGCTCACCGTCGGAGTGGCGGGTCGATGAGCCCCAGCATTTT.

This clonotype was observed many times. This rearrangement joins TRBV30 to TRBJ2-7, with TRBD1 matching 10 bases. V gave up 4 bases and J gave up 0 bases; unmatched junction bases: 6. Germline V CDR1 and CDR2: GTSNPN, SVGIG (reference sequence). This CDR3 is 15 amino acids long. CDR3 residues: CAWNKGQGRSYEQYF. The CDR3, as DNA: TGTGCCTGGAATAAGGGACAGGGGCGCTCCTACGAGCAGTACTTC.

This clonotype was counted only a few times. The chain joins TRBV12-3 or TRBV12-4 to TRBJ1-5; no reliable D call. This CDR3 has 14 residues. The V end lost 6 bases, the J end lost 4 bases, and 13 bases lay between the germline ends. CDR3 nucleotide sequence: TGTGCCAGCAGCCTTGCATCAGTTAATCAGCCCCAGCATTTT. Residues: CASSLASVNQPQHF.

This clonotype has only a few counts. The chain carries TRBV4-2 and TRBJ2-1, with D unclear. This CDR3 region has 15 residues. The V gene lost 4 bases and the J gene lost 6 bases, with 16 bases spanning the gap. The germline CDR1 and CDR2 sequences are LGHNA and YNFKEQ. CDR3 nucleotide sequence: TGTGCCAGCAGCCCCTCACGGGCTAGTCCCAATGAGCAGTTCTTC. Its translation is CASSPSRASPNEQFF.

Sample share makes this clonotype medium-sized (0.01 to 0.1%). CDR3 sequence reads: CASSQDAMTGGRVSNQPQHF. The DNA for the CDR3 is TGTGCCAGCAGCCAAGATGCAATGACAGGGGGGAGGGTAAGCAATCAGCCCCAGCATTTT. This rearrangement joins TRBV4-2 to TRBJ1-5, with 9 bases that match TRBD1. In germline, CDR1 is LGHNA, CDR2 YNFKEQ. J gave up 1 base and V 0 bases, and 13 bases lay outside the gene matches. The CDR3 has 20 amino acids.

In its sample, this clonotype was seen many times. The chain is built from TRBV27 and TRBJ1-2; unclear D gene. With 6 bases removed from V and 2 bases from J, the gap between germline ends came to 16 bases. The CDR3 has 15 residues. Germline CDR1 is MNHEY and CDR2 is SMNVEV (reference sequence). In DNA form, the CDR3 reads TGTGCCAGCAGAGGACGGAAGCCCGGGAACTATGGCTACACCTTC. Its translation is CASRGRKPGNYGYTF.

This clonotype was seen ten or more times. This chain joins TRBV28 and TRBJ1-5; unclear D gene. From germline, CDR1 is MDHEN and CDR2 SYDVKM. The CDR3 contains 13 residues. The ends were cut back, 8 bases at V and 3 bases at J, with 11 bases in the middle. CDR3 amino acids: CASGRHPNQPQHF. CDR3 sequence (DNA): TGTGCCAGCGGTAGACATCCCAATCAGCCCCAGCATTTT.

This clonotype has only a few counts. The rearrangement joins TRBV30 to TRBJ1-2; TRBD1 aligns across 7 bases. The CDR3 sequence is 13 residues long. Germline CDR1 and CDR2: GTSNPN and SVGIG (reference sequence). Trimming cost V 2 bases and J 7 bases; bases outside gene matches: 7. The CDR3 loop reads CAWSRQGYGGYTF. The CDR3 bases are TGTGCCTGGAGTCGACAGGGCTATGGTGGCTACACCTTC.